The 14 T cell receptor beta chains reported below all come from one sample, sequenced in a study of control samples from healthy donors and cancer patients. The data were produced by immunoSEQ multiplex PCR, yet TCRdb's version contains in-frame clones alone and is incomplete. Among about 200,000 clones listed, about 89% were seen once. What was sequenced was blood. These receptors all stem from a man aged 25-45 years in good health.

The rearrangement links TRBV3-1 (or the pseudogene TRBV3-2) to TRBJ2-2, with D unclear. Germline V gene data show CDR1 as LGHDT and CDR2 as YNNKEL (reference sequence). Deletions cut 6 bases from V and 1 base from J, with 9 bases between. CDR3 size: 14 residues. For the CDR3, the DNA is TGTGCCAGCAGGCAGATGGTGAACACCGGGGAGCTGTTTTTT. Encoded protein: CASRQMVNTGELFF.

The chain is built from TRBV5-1 and TRBJ1-4; possible D gene TRBD1, 6 bases. Germline V lookup: CDR1 SGHRS, CDR2 YFSETQ. The CDR3 is 16 residues long. Trimming took off 4 bases at V and 0 bases at J, with 13 bases between the two ends. This chain's CDR3 is CASSVDSGATNEKLFF. In DNA form, the CDR3 reads TGCGCCAGCAGCGTGGACAGCGGTGCAACTAATGAAAAACTGTTTTTT.

The rearrangement uses TRBV7-3 and TRBJ1-6, with D possibly TRBD1 on 5 matching bases. This CDR3 has 14 residues. Germline V CDR1 and CDR2: SGHTA, FQGTGA. The germline V and J ends were trimmed by 3 bases and 8 bases, with 11 bases remaining between them. CDR3 residues: CASSLGPTDSPLHF. The CDR3 DNA is TGTGCCAGCAGCTTGGGGCCGACCGATTCACCCCTCCACTTT.

The chain recombines TRBV10-3 with TRBJ1-3; D is unresolved. The CDR3 contains 15 residues. V lost 0 bases to trimming and J lost 6 bases, with 12 bases between them. The germline V gene has CDR1 ENHRY and CDR2 SYGVKD. For the CDR3, the DNA is TGTGCCATCAGTGAGTCGTGGCAGGCTTTAAACACCATATATTTT. The encoded protein is CAISESWQALNTIYF.

V is TRBV7-2 and J is TRBJ1-5, with D unresolved. V was shortened by 1 base and J by 0 bases, with 4 bases between the two germline ends. The CDR3 totals 14 residues. CDR1 is SGHTA, CDR2 FQGNSA, per germline. The CDR3 region has the DNA TGTGCCAGCAGCTTAGGACATAGCAATCAGCCCCAGCATTTT. Amino acid sequence: CASSLGHSNQPQHF.

V and J are TRBV28 and TRBJ1-2; perhaps TRBD1 as D (6 bases). The germline gives CDR1 MDHEN, CDR2 SYDVKM. The CDR3 length is 12 residues. V was pared by 6 bases and J by 5 bases, with 10 bases between. The CDR3 loop is CASRGQKYGYTF. The CDR3, as DNA: TGTGCCAGCAGGGGACAAAAATATGGCTACACCTTC.

The chain is built from TRBV21-1 and TRBJ1-2. TRBV21-1 has pseudogene status. The CDR3 covers 15 residues. The CDR3 DNA reads as TGTGCCAGCAGCAAAGGCGCGGAGAGGGGCTATGGCTACACCTTC. It is translated as CASSKGAERGYGYTF.

The chain links TRBV6-6 to TRBJ1-5, with a tentative D call TRBD1 (5 bases). Germline-derived CDR1 and CDR2 are MNHNY and SVGAGI (reference sequence). This CDR3 is 15 amino acids long. With 0 bases removed from V and 2 bases from J, the gap between germline ends came to 8 bases. The CDR3 DNA is TGTGCCAGCAGTTACTCGAAAGGGGGCAATCAGCCCCAGCATTTT. Its translation: CASSYSKGGNQPQHF.

V is TRBV7-7 and J is TRBJ1-3, with D perhaps matching TRBD1 (5 bases). CDR1 SSHAT and CDR2 FNYEAQ come from the germline V gene (reference sequence). The V and J ends lost 5 bases and 0 bases respectively, with 11 bases between them. The CDR3 covers 15 residues. The CDR3 coding sequence is TGTGCCAGCAGCGCGGGACCAAACTCTGGAAACACCATATATTTT. Encoded protein: CASSAGPNSGNTIYF.

CDR3 nucleotide sequence: TGCGCCAGCAGTGAGTACCAGGGGGACAATCAGCCCCAGCATTTT. Translating gives CASSEYQGDNQPQHF. This chain connects TRBV10-2 to TRBJ1-5; 7 bases match TRBD1. Germline CDR1 and CDR2: WSHSY and SAAADI. V dropped 1 base and J dropped 3; count of bases not matched to a gene: 3. This CDR3 comprises 15 residues.

V is TRBV10-3 and J is TRBJ1-1; D is unclear. Trimming stripped 6 bases from V and 5 bases from J, with 10 bases between. Germline values: CDR1 ENHRY, CDR2 SYGVKD. CDR3 size: 12 residues. In DNA, the CDR3 is TGTGCCATCAGCAACCTGGCTACTGAAGCTTTCTTT. This translates into CAISNLATEAFF.

CDR3 sequence (DNA): TGTGCCAGCAGTTTATTCACTGAAGCTTTCTTT. Its protein product is CASSLFTEAFF. The genes are TRBV12-3 or TRBV12-4 and TRBJ1-1; unclear D gene. V was shortened by 2 bases and J by 4 bases, with 2 bases between the two germline ends. The CDR3 length is 11 residues.

In nucleotides, the CDR3 is TGCGCCAGCAGCTCGGAGGGGCAGGGCTCTGGCTACACCTTC. Its protein product is CASSSEGQGSGYTF. The chain joins TRBV5-1 to TRBJ1-2; maybe TRBD1 (5 bases). The CDR3 totals 14 residues. Trimming removed 3 bases from V and 7 bases from J, with 16 bases in between. The germline V gene has CDR1 SGHRS and CDR2 YFSETQ.

V gene TRBV15 combines with J gene TRBJ2-7; D might be TRBD1 (6 bases). Trimming left V 0 bases short and J 2 bases short, with 11 bases between. The CDR3 loop spans 15 amino acids. Per the germline V gene, CDR1 is LNHNV and CDR2 is YYDKDF (reference sequence). This CDR3 reads CATSRDQGPAYEQYF. The CDR3 coding sequence is TGTGCCACCAGCAGAGATCAGGGGCCCGCCTACGAGCAGTACTTC.